These T cell receptor beta chains were read from a single sample in a study of T cell changes during pregnancy in multiple sclerosis. Repertoires were generated with immunoSEQ multiplex PCR, while TCRdb's copy carries only in-frame clones and drops some. The top ten hold 1.5% to 1.9% of the sample, which has more than 90,000 clones, around 90% seen once. The sample was peripheral blood, taken in the third trimester of pregnancy. Every receptor here comes from a female donor with multiple sclerosis, enrolled in a pregnancy study. The CDR3 runs from the conserved cysteine through the conserved F or W. The D gene is left open where the match is weak. Clone size, where shown, is once, few, many, or a class for clones that have expanded.

>TRBJ2-7|once|TRBD1|TRBV6-1
TGTGCCAGCAGTGAACGCGGGACAGGGAGCGAGCAGTACTTC
CASSERGTGSEQYF
>TRBJ2-4|NA|TRBD2|TRBV30
TGTGCCTGGAGTAAACTAGCGGGTGTGGTTGTCAAAAACATTCAGTACTTC
CAWSKLAGVVVKNIQYF
>TRBJ1-2|NA|TRBD1|TRBV2
TGTGCCAGCAGAGTACAGGGGAGGAACTATGGCTACACCTTC
CASRVQGRNYGYTF
>TRBJ2-7|NA|TRBD1|TRBV28
TGTGCCAGCAGAGACAGGGTCCACGAGCAGTACTTC
CASRDRVHEQYF
>TRBJ1-4|NA|NA|TRBV4-1
TGCGCCAGCAGCCAAGATTGGCTGACTAATGAAAAACTGTTTTTT
CASSQDWLTNEKLFF
>TRBJ1-2|NA|TRBD1|TRBV10-3
TGTGCCATCAGTAGATTACAAGGGGGCGCGACGGATGGCTACACCTTC
CAISRLQGGATDGYTF
>TRBJ2-7|NA|NA|TRBV7-2
TGTGCCAGCAGCCGGGGACATCGGAGCTCCTACGAGCAGTACTTC
CASSRGHRSSYEQYF
>TRBJ1-1|NA|NA|TRBV25-1
TGTGCCAGCAGTGAATTAGGGGTCGAGGACACTGAAGCTTTCTTT
CASSELGVEDTEAFF
>TRBJ1-2|NA|TRBD1|TRBV29-1
TGCAGCGTCCAGACAGGGTTGGGCTATGGCTACACCTTC
CSVQTGLGYGYTF
>TRBJ1-1|NA|TRBD1|TRBV18
TGTGCCAGCTCGACGTCCAGGGGGCGAGTTCGAGCTTTCTTT
CASSTSRGRVRAFF
>TRBJ2-2|NA|TRBD2|TRBV9
TGTGCCAGCAGCGTAGGCGGGGGGGGCTACACCGGGGAGCTGTTTTTT
CASSVGGGGYTGELFF
>TRBJ2-1|once|NA|TRBV4-1
TGCGCCAGCAGTCACGTGGGAGATGAGCAGTTCTTC
CASSHVGDEQFF
>TRBJ2-1|NA|TRBD1|TRBV5-6
TGTGCCAGCCGACAGGGAATACCAGGAGAGCAGTTCTTC
CASRQGIPGEQFF
>TRBJ2-1|NA|NA|TRBV15
TGTGCCACCAGCAGGCCCGTAGGGGGGGGACGGAGCTCCTACAATGAGCAGTTCTTC
CATSRPVGGGRSSYNEQFF
>TRBJ1-1|few|NA|TRBV30
TGTGCCTGGACCCTAAATACTGAAGCTTTCTTT
CAWTLNTEAFF
>TRBJ2-5|NA|TRBD1|TRBV30
TGTGCCTGGGGAACAGGGGGCCGGGAGACCCAGTACTTC
CAWGTGGRETQYF
>TRBJ2-7|NA|NA|TRBV28
TGTGCCAGCAGTCCTCCGTCGGTAGACGAGCAGTACTTC
CASSPPSVDEQYF
>TRBJ1-2|few|NA|TRBV6-5
TGTGCCAGCAGTTACTCGTCTGGGGGCTCGGGCTATGGCTACACCTTC
CASSYSSGGSGYGYTF
>TRBJ2-3|NA|TRBD2|TRBV14
TGTGCCAGCAGCCAGGAGGGCGGGAGGACAGATACGCAGTATTTT
CASSQEGGRTDTQYF
>TRBJ1-2|NA|NA|TRBV5-6
TGTGCCAGCAGCTCTTCCGGGACATATGGCTACACCTTC
CASSSSGTYGYTF
>TRBJ1-5|NA|NA|TRBV6-5
TGTGCCAGCAGTTACTTACAGAATCAGCCCCAGCATTTT
CASSYLQNQPQHF
>TRBJ1-2|NA|NA|TRBV20-1
TGCAGTGCCCCTGGGGAGGGAGGCTACACCTTC
CSAPGEGGYTF
>TRBJ2-2|NA|NA|TRBV5-1
TGCGCCAGCAGCTCTCAGGGTAACCTCAACACCGGGGAGCTGTTTTTT
CASSSQGNLNTGELFF
>TRBJ1-5|NA|NA|TRBV2
TGTGCCAGCAGTGAGGCGCTAGATCAGCCCCAGCATTTT
CASSEALDQPQHF
>TRBJ1-1|once|NA|TRBV7-9
TGTGCCAGCAGCTTAGTGTCCGGGGTGGGCACTGAAGCTTTCTTT
CASSLVSGVGTEAFF
>TRBJ2-2|NA|TRBD2|TRBV2
TGTGCCAGCAGTGTGGGACTAGCGAACACCGGGGAGCTGTTTTTT
CASSVGLANTGELFF
>TRBJ1-2|NA|NA|TRBV19
TGTGCCAGTAGTATACGGGGTGACTATGGCTACACCTTC
CASSIRGDYGYTF
>TRBJ2-7|NA|TRBD2|TRBV9
TGTGCCAGCAGCCCCGCTCGGACTAGCGGGAGGTACGAGCAGTACTTC
CASSPARTSGRYEQYF
>TRBJ2-3|NA|NA|TRBV5-1
TGCGCCAGCAGCGCCTCTATGGCAGATACGCAGTATTTT
CASSASMADTQYF
>TRBJ1-1|NA|TRBD1|TRBV19
TGTGCCAGTACAGACAGGGGAATTGCCACTGAAGCTTTCTTT
CASTDRGIATEAFF